This T cell receptor beta chain was identified in a study of blood T cell repertoires in COVID-19. Study-level background: Acute and convalescent COVID-19 specimens originated in the United States, Italy and Spain.

Only in-frame clones appear in the TCRdb table, and some are missing; sequencing was by immunoSEQ multiplex PCR. Among around 200,000 clones listed, over 80% were seen once. Cohort assignment relied on participant-reported clinical history. The clonotype originates from a man aged 25-45 years who had recovered from COVID-19. Sequencing input: PBMCs or T cells enriched from blood (not recorded which).

The CDR3 region is CASSQVPGVRVRESNQPQHF. In DNA, the CDR3 is TGCGCCAGCAGCCAAGTACCAGGGGTGCGAGTCCGAGAAAGCAATCAGCCCCAGCATTTT. The gene calls are TRBV4-1 and TRBJ1-5; weak D call: TRBD1 (6 bases). V lost 1 base to trimming and J lost 1 base, with 23 bases between them. Per the germline V gene, CDR1 is MGHRA and CDR2 is YSYEKL. CDR3 size: 20 residues.